The clone carrying this TCR beta chain has ten or more counts. Its antigen is unknown. TCRdb called the 5' RACE reads again in MiXCR, with one record for every CDR3 protein. The sample yields about 720,000 distinct CDR3 sequences, approximately 18% seen once. This sample is drawn from a study of identical twins. Whole-study results and caveats: The study reached conclusions through statistical analysis that was cross-sectional, not following the same donors. Insertions were fewer in abundant cord blood beta clonotypes, whereas memory repertoires showed none of this pattern.

Donors uniformly comprised healthy Caucasians. These data were also filed under a second study, of T cells expressing NK-cell markers. That work contributes: The study did not resolve the HCMV specificity of expanded NKG2C+ T cell clones.

This TCR derives from a woman aged 18-30 years in good health. Material for sequencing was PBMCs.

CDR3 in DNA: TGTGCCACCCGCGAGGGCTCTGGAAACACCATATATTTT. It specifies CATREGSGNTIYF. The chain couples TRBV10-3 to TRBJ1-3; the D is unclear. V was clipped by 10 bases and J by 0 bases, with 10 bases between them. Germline V gene sequence: CDR1 ENHRY, CDR2 SYGVKD. The CDR3 spans 13 residues.